This passage covers 19 T cell receptor beta chains from one sample sequenced in a study of shared clonotypes between healthy human individuals. Naivety among CD8 cells was defined by CD45RO negativity and positive CCR7 selection, thereby excluding terminally differentiated effector memory CD45RA+ cells. The method was immunoSEQ multiplex PCR; TCRdb's version includes in-frame clones alone and lacks a portion of them. The sample records about 820,000 clones, about 92% being singletons. The sample was naive CD8+ T cells sorted from blood. Every receptor here comes from a young man in good health.

The V gene is TRBV7-8, the J gene TRBJ2-3; the D call may be TRBD1 or TRBD2 (6 bases each). Trimming shortened V by 4 bases and J by 1 base, and 15 bases separated the two germline ends. This CDR3 contains 16 residues. Germline V gene sequence: CDR1 SGHVS, CDR2 FQNEAQ. This chain's CDR3 is CASSYRGRSGTDTQYF. CDR3 DNA sequence: TGTGCCAGCAGCTATAGGGGGAGGAGCGGCACAGATACGCAGTATTTT.

The V and J genes are TRBV18 and TRBJ2-7; TRBD1 agrees at 7 bases. Trimming took 1 base from V and 2 from J; bases not matched to a gene: 5. The CDR3 has 15 amino acids. CDR1 and CDR2 (germline): KGHSH, LQKENI. CDR3 DNA: TGTGCCAGCTCACCACATGCAGGGGGTCCCTACGAGCAGTACTTC. Protein product: CASSPHAGGPYEQYF.

The J gene is TRBJ2-3, the V gene TRBV27, with D possibly being TRBD2 (6 bases). This CDR3 is built from 16 residues. Germline CDR1 reads MNHEY; CDR2 reads SMNVEV (reference sequence). Trimming took off 8 bases at V and 2 bases at J, with 20 bases between the two ends. In DNA, the CDR3 is TGTGCCAGCGGGGCGCAGGCAGGGAGGTTCACAGATACGCAGTATTTT. As protein: CASGAQAGRFTDTQYF.

This clone occurred once. This chain links TRBV29-1 with TRBJ1-1, with a tentative D call TRBD1 (5 bases). With 3 bases removed from V and 10 bases from J, the gap between germline ends came to 15 bases. From germline, CDR1 is SQVTM and CDR2 ANQGSEA. CDR3 size: 12 residues. CDR3 amino acids: CSVDNWQGTAFF. The CDR3 nucleotides read TGCAGCGTTGATAATTGGCAGGGTACAGCTTTCTTT.

The chain couples TRBV5-6 to TRBJ1-3; unclear D gene. The V end was cut by 0 bases, the J end by 1 base, with 11 bases between. The CDR3 has 16 residues. Germline V gives CDR1 SGHDT, CDR2 YYEEEE. CDR3 in DNA: TGTGCCAGCAGCTTGGTGGTCAGTTCTTCTGGAAACACCATATATTTT. It codes for CASSLVVSSSGNTIYF.

On this clone itself: This same CDR3 is encoded by further DNA sequences in the sample. This chain joins TRBV29-1 and TRBJ2-1, with 11 bases aligning to TRBD2. Germline CDR1 and CDR2: SQVTM and ANQGSEA. CDR3 length equals 13 residues. The V segment lost 5 bases and the J segment 6 bases; nucleotides outside the gene matches: 3. The CDR3 DNA reads as TGCAGCGTTCTCCTAGCGGGAGGCAATGAGCAGTTCTTC. Amino acids: CSVLLAGGNEQFF.

The chain employs TRBV9 and TRBJ2-6, with D possibly matching TRBD2 (6 bases). Trimming pared 2 bases from V and 11 bases from J, leaving 14 bases between. This CDR3 is 14 amino acids long. Germline V CDR1 and CDR2: SGDLS, YYNGEE. CDR3 sequence: CASSVGAGTDVLTF. For the CDR3, the DNA is TGTGCCAGCAGCGTGGGCGCGGGGACGGACGTCCTGACTTTC.

This clone is a singleton in its sample. The chain uses TRBV10-3 and TRBJ2-5; a weak D match, TRBD1 (7 bases). CDR3 length equals 17 residues. V was shortened by 6 bases and J by 2 bases, with 22 bases between the two germline ends. CDR1 and CDR2 from the germline V gene are ENHRY and SYGVKD. In DNA form, the CDR3 reads TGTGCCATCAGAGGAGGGCAGGGGGAGGCCCCACAAGAGACCCAGTACTTC. This encodes CAIRGGQGEAPQETQYF.

The V and J genes are TRBV5-1 and TRBJ2-7, with 10 bases matching TRBD1. CDR3 length: 16 residues. After removal of 0 bases from V and 2 bases from J, the junction contained 5 bases not matched to a gene. Germline CDR1 SGHRS, CDR2 YFSETQ. Written as DNA, the CDR3 is TGCGCCAGCAGCTTGGAATCGACAGGGGGCACCTACGAGCAGTACTTC. Its protein is CASSLESTGGTYEQYF. Based on the CDR3 plus reference TRBV5-1 and TRBJ2-7, the full variable domain is KAGVTQTPRYLIKTRGQQVTLSCSPISGHRSVSWYQQTPGQGLQFLFEYFSETQRNKGNFPGRFSGRQFSNSRSEMNVSTLELGDSALYLCASSLESTGGTYEQYFGPGTRLTVT.

The CDR3 nucleotides are TGTGCCAGCAGCCGAGGGACTAGCGGGGCTGAAGAGACCCAGTACTTC. Translated, it gives CASSRGTSGAEETQYF. The chain employs TRBV11-2 and TRBJ2-5; 13 bases agree with TRBD2. V was pared by 5 bases and J by 3 bases, with 6 bases of the junction left unmatched. The CDR3 is 16 amino acids. Germline V gene data show CDR1 as SGHAT and CDR2 as FQNNGV.

This chain joins TRBV6-5 and TRBJ2-5, with D perhaps matching TRBD2 (6 bases). The germline V and J ends were trimmed by 7 bases and 5 bases, with 17 bases remaining between them. This CDR3 region has 14 residues. CDR1 MNHEY and CDR2 SVGAGI come from the germline V gene. CDR3 DNA sequence: TGTGCCAGCACCCCGTCGGGGGTCGCGGAGACCCAGTACTTC. It encodes CASTPSGVAETQYF.

The J gene is TRBJ2-7, the V gene TRBV6-5, with TRBD1 identical over 7 bases. The CDR3 has 15 amino acids. Germline V lookup: CDR1 MNHEY, CDR2 SVGAGI. The junction had 8 bases not matched to a gene; V was cut back by 0 bases and J by 6 bases. Written as DNA, the CDR3 is TGTGCCAGCAGTTACTCAAGGACAGGTAATTCCGAGCAGTACTTC. It yields the protein CASSYSRTGNSEQYF.

V gene TRBV4-3 combines with J gene TRBJ1-2; TRBD1 aligns across 8 bases. CDR1 is LGHNA and CDR2 is YSLEER in the germline V gene. Trimming cost V 0 bases and J 6 bases; bases outside gene matches: 12. This CDR3 has 17 amino acids. CDR3 region: CASSQDLFQDRGDGYTF. DNA for the CDR3: TGCGCCAGCAGCCAAGATTTGTTCCAAGACAGGGGAGATGGCTACACCTTC.

The chain employs TRBV11-2 and TRBJ1-5; possibly TRBD1 for D (5 bases). From germline, CDR1 is SGHAT and CDR2 FQNNGV. The CDR3 contains 15 residues. V gave up 2 bases and J gave up 4 bases, with 12 bases separating them. CDR3 nucleotides: TGTGCCAGCAGCTTACATCCACAGGCTAATCAGCCCCAGCATTTT. Translated: CASSLHPQANQPQHF.

This clone has only one observation. The chain links TRBV4-1 to TRBJ1-1; TRBD1 matches at 7 bases. CDR1 and CDR2 (germline): MGHRA, YSYEKL. The CDR3 runs 13 residues. V lost 1 base and J lost 11; bases outside the gene matches: 7. The DNA for the CDR3 is TGCGCCAGCAGCCAAGTAGGGGGCCTGGCGGCTTTCTTT. Encoded protein: CASSQVGGLAAFF.

In regard to this clone: Other DNA sequences within the sample encode an identical CDR3. Here the CDR3 DNA reads TGTGCCAGCAGTTCACGAGAGACCCAGTACTTC. Translating it yields CASSSRETQYF. V gene TRBV6-5 combines with J gene TRBJ2-5; D is undetermined. Germline lookup yields CDR1 MNHEY and CDR2 SVGAGI. V shed 4 bases and J shed 4 bases, with 4 bases lying between them. The CDR3 has 11 residues.

V is TRBV5-6 and J is TRBJ2-1; TRBD1 matches at 8 bases. The CDR3 sequence is 16 residues long. Germline lookup yields CDR1 SGHDT and CDR2 YYEEEE. With V trimmed by 0 bases and J by 0 bases, 2 bases remained unmatched. The DNA for the CDR3 is TGTGCCAGCAGCTTGGAACAGGGGGTCTCCTACAATGAGCAGTTCTTC. Translation gives CASSLEQGVSYNEQFF.

The CDR3: CATSREWGSTGYSYEQYF. The CDR3 DNA reads TGTGCCACCAGCAGAGAGTGGGGTAGTACAGGGTACTCCTACGAGCAGTACTTC. This chain joins TRBV15 and TRBJ2-7; possible D gene TRBD1, 6 bases. The CDR3 is made up of 18 amino acids. Between the trimmed V and J ends, which lost 0 bases and 0 bases, there was a span of 18 bases. Germline V CDR1 and CDR2: LNHNV, YYDKDF (reference sequence).

The chain combines TRBV7-2 with TRBJ2-1; D remains unclear. From germline, CDR1 is SGHTA and CDR2 FQGNSA. The CDR3 contains 14 residues. V was pared by 3 bases and J by 8 bases, with 14 bases between. CDR3 in DNA: TGTGCCAGCAGCTTGGCTGTAGATCCGGATGAGCAGTTCTTC. It specifies CASSLAVDPDEQFF.